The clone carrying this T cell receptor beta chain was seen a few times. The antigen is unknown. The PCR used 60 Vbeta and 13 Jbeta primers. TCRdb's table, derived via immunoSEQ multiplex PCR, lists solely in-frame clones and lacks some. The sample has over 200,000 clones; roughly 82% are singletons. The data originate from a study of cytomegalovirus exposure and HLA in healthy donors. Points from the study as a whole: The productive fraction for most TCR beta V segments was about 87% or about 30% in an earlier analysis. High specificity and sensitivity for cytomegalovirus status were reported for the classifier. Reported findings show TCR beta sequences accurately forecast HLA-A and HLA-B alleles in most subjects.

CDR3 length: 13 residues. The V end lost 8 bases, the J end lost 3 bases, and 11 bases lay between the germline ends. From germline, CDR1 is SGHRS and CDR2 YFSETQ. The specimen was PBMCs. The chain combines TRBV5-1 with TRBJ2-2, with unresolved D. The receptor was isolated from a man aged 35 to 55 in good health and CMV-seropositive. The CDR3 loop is CASGEGDTGELFF. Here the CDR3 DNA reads TGCGCCAGTGGAGAAGGAGACACCGGGGAGCTGTTTTTT.